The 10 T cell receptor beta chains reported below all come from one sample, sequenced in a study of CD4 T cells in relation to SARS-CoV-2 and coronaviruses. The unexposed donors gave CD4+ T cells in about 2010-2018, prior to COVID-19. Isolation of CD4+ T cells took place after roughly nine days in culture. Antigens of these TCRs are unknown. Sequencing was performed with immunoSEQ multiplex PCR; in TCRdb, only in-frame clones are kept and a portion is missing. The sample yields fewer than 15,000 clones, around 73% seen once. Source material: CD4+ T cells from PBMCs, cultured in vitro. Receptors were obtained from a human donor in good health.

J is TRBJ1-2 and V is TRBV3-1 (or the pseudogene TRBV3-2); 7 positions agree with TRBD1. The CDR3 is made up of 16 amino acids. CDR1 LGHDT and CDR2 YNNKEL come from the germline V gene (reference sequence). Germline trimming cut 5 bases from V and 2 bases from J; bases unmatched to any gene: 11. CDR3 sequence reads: CASSTASVTGNYGYTF. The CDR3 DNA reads TGTGCCAGCAGCACCGCCTCGGTGACAGGGAACTATGGCTACACCTTC.

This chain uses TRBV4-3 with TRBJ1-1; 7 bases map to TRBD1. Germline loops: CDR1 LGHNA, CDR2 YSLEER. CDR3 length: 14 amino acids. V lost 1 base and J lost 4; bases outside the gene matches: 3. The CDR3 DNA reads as TGCGCCAGCAGCCAAGGGGCAGGGGGCACTGAAGCTTTCTTT. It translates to CASSQGAGGTEAFF.

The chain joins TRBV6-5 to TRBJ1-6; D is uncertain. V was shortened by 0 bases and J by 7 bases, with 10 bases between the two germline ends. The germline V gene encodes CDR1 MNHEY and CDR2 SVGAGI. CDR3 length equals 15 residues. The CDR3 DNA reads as TGTGCCAGCAGTTACTCATCCGGGCAGAATTCACCCCTCCACTTT. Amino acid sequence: CASSYSSGQNSPLHF.

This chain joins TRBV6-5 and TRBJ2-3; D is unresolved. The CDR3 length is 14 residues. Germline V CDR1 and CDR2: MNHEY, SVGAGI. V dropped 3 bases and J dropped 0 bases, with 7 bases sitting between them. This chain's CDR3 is CASSYTPSTDTQYF. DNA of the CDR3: TGTGCCAGCAGTTATACTCCTAGCACAGATACGCAGTATTTT.

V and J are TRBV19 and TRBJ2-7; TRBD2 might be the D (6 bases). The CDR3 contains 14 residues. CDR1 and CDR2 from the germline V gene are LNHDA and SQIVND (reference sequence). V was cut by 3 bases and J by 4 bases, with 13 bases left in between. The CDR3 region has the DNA TGTGCCAGTAGTATTCGGGGGAATCTTTACGAGCAGTACTTC. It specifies CASSIRGNLYEQYF.

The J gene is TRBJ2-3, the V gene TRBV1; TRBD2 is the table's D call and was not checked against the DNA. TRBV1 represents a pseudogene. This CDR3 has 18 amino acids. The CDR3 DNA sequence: TGCACCAGCAGCCATATATGTGGGGGGGCAATCGGGACAGATACGCAGTATTTT. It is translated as CTSSHICGGAIGTDTQYF.

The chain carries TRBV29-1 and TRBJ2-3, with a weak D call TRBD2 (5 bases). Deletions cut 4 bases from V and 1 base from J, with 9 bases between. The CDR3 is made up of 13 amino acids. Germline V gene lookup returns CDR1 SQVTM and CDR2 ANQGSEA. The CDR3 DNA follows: TGCAGCGTTGCCCTGGGAGGCACAGATACGCAGTATTTT. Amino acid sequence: CSVALGGTDTQYF.

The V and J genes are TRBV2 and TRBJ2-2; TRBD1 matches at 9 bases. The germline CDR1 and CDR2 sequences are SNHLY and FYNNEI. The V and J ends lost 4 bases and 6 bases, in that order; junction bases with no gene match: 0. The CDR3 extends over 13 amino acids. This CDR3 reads CASSGQGAGELFF. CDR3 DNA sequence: TGTGCCAGCAGTGGACAGGGGGCCGGGGAGCTGTTTTTT. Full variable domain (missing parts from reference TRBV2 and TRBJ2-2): EPEVTQTPSHQVTQMGQEVILRCVPISNHLYFYWYRQILGQKVEFLVSFYNNEISEKSEIFDDQFSVERPDGSNFTLKIRSTKLEDSAMYFCASSGQGAGELFFGEGSRLTVL.

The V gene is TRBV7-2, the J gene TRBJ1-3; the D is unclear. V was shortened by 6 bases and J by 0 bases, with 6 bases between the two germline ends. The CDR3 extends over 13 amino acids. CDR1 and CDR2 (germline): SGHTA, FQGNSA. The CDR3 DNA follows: TGTGCCAGCAGATTTAGCTCTGGAAACACCATATATTTT. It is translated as CASRFSSGNTIYF.

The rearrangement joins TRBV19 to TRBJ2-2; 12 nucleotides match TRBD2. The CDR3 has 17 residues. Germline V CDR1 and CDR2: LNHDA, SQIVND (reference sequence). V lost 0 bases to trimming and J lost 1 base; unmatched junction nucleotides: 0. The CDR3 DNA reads TGTGCCAGTAGTATAGAGGGACTAGCGGGGAACACCGGGGAGCTGTTTTTT. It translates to CASSIEGLAGNTGELFF.